This T cell receptor (beta chain) emerged from a study of glioma-infiltrating T cells after dendritic cell vaccination. Using immunoSEQ multiplex PCR, the repertoire was profiled, and TCRdb retains in-frame clones only, with some absent. Here the sample spans around 100,000 clones, roughly 80% being singletons. The CDR3 contains 13 residues. V dropped 5 bases and J dropped 6 bases, with 11 bases sitting between them. CDR1 is MGHRA, CDR2 YSYEKL, per germline. Fresh-frozen tumor tissue and more than two years of survival data were available for all. Specimen: blood, collected before dendritic cell vaccination. The clonotype was recovered from a human donor with glioblastoma. The rearrangement joins TRBV4-1 to TRBJ2-1; tentative D call: TRBD2 (6 bases). Written as DNA, the CDR3 is TGCGCCAGCAGCTTGGGGGGTGCCAATGAGCAGTTCTTC. This codes for CASSLGGANEQFF.